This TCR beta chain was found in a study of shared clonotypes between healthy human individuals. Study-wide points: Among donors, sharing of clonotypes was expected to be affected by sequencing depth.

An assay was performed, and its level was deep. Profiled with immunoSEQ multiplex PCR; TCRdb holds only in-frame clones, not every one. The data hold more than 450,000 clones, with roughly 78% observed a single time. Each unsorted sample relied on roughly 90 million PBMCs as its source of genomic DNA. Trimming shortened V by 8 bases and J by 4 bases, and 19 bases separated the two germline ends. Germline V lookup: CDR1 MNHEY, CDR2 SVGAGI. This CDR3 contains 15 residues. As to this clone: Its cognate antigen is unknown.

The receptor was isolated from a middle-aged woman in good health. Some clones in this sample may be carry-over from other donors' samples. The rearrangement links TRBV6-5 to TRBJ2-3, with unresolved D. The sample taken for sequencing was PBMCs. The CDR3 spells CASGTSHSPSDTQYF. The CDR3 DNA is TGTGCCAGCGGAACAAGCCATTCCCCTTCAGATACGCAGTATTTT.